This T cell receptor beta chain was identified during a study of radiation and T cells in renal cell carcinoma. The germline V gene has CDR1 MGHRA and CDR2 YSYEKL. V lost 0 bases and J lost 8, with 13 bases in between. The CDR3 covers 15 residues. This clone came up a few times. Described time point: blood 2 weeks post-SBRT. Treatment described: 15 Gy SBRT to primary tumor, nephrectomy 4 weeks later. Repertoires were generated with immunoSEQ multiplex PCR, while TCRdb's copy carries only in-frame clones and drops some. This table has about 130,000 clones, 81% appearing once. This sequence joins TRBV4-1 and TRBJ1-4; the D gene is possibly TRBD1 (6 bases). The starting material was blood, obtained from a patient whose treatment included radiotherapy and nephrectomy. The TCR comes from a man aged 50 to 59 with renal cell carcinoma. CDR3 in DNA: TGCGCCAGCAGCCAAGATGCGGGGGCAGGCGAAAAACTGTTTTTT. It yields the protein CASSQDAGAGEKLFF.